This is a list of T cell receptor beta chains from one sample in a study of cytomegalovirus exposure and HLA in healthy donors. Sequencing used immunoSEQ multiplex PCR; TCRdb keeps in-frame clones, though not all of them. This listing includes 40,000 to 60,000 clones. Sequencing input: PBMCs. The receptor set was obtained from a male donor in good health and CMV-seropositive. Both conserved end residues are trimmed from each CDR3.

J gene	V gene	CDR3 protein
TRBJ2-3	TRBV7-3	ASSLGQLVTDTQY
TRBJ2-1	TRBV19	ASSIILDNEQF
TRBJ2-3	TRBV11-3	ASSSDLDWPGTQY
TRBJ2-5	TRBV30	AWSVGLAGAQETQY
TRBJ2-7	TRBV7-2	ASTPRQGAYEQY
TRBJ1-2	TRBV29-1	SDDRVRDGYT
TRBJ1-6	TRBV2	ASSLLESNSPLH
TRBJ2-7	TRBV27	ASSSRGNLYEQY
TRBJ2-7	TRBV28	ASTTSRTGSYEQY
TRBJ2-3	TRBV7-6	ASSTTSGGKDTQY
NA	TRBV27	ASSTPLAGGSYEQY
TRBJ2-5	TRBV5-4	ASSRTGLTETQY
TRBJ2-7	TRBV15	ATSRVSGSYEQY
TRBJ1-5	TRBV14	ASSRAGQGTWQPQH
TRBJ1-3	TRBV5-1	ASTSGTGSGNTIY
TRBJ2-5	TRBV4-3	ASSQLRWGRETQY
TRBJ2-1	TRBV2	ASSVGTSGSHEQF
TRBJ2-3	TRBV13	ASSLSGGVTDTQY
TRBJ1-2	TRBV7-9	ASSLAGGNYGYT
TRBJ2-3	TRBV29-1	SVVLAGGVDTQY
TRBJ1-1	TRBV12-5	ASGSTGVSEAF
TRBJ1-5	TRBV5-6	ASSSRHRIQNQPQH
TRBJ1-6	TRBV6-4	ASKDSILFPLH
TRBJ2-7	TRBV9	ASSVASGGGEQY
TRBJ2-7	TRBV21-1	ASTPTGGDSFGEQY
TRBJ1-2	TRBV15	ATSDGQGYGYT
TRBJ2-7	TRBV6-5	ASTGDSSYEQY
TRBJ1-1	TRBV28	ASSLGVTEAF
TRBJ2-3	TRBV7-2	ASRDRATDTQY